This T cell receptor (beta chain) was found in a study of early T cells in non-severe SARS-CoV-2 infection. Study background: Bulk RNA isolated from unsorted whole blood underwent sequencing; chains were not paired.

Study-wide results and limits: Reliance on VDJdb matching favored anti-spike CD8 responses; private and CD4 specificities were missed.

Individual cDNA molecules were tagged with unique molecular identifiers. One entry per CDR3 protein results from TCRdb running MiXCR on the 5' RACE reads. In the table there are more than 35,000 distinct CDR3 sequences, 11% of which are singletons. Germline CDR1 and CDR2: SGHRS and YFSETQ. CDR3 length: 15 residues. With 0 bases removed from V and 2 bases from J, the gap between germline ends came to 11 bases. A word on this clonotype: Antigen specificity is unknown.

The sequencing sample was made of whole blood. The chain recombines TRBV5-1 with TRBJ1-2, with TRBD1 as a possible D gene (6 bases). The origin of this receptor is an adult who was a healthcare worker with PCR-confirmed SARS-CoV-2 infection or an uninfected control (not recorded which). In DNA, the CDR3 is TGCGCCAGCAGCTTGGGATCCGACAGGAACTATGGCTACACCTTC. This sequence encodes CASSLGSDRNYGYTF.